The rows below give T cell receptor beta chains drawn from one sample of a study of cytomegalovirus exposure and HLA in healthy donors. Assay used: immunoSEQ multiplex PCR; TCRdb lists only in-frame clones, some missing. The sample holds 150,000 to 200,000 clones; approximately 81% are singletons and the top ten take 2.2%. Specimen: PBMCs. All receptors derive from a woman aged 25 to 39 in good health and CMV-seronegative. The CDR3 runs from the conserved cysteine through the conserved F or W. D genes are given only for firm matches. The size entry is marked missing in some rows and otherwise reads once, few, many or a size class.

d_call: TRBD2; clone_size: .; v_call: TRBV19; j_call: TRBJ2-1; cdr3_nt: TGTGCCAGTAGTATTGAGACTAGCGGGGAGTACAATGAGCAGTTCTTC; cdr3_aa: CASSIETSGEYNEQFF
d_call: TRBD2; clone_size: .; v_call: TRBV27; j_call: TRBJ2-1; cdr3_nt: TGTGCCAGCAGCTTAGCTGGAGGGACTAGCCCCTTCTTC; cdr3_aa: CASSLAGGTSPFF
d_call: TRBD1; clone_size: .; v_call: TRBV11-2; j_call: TRBJ2-1; cdr3_nt: TGTGCCAGCAGCTTCGGACAGGGGACCTACAATGAGCAGTTCTTC; cdr3_aa: CASSFGQGTYNEQFF
d_call: .; clone_size: .; v_call: TRBV5-4; j_call: TRBJ2-7; cdr3_nt: TGTGCCAGCACTACAGGGAGCTCCTACGAGCAGTACTTC; cdr3_aa: CASTTGSSYEQYF
d_call: .; clone_size: .; v_call: TRBV7-2; j_call: TRBJ1-3; cdr3_nt: TGTGCCAGCAGCTGGGGGGGGAAGAGCTCTGGAAACACCATATATTTT; cdr3_aa: CASSWGGKSSGNTIYF
d_call: .; clone_size: .; v_call: TRBV7-6; j_call: TRBJ1-3; cdr3_nt: TGTGCCAGCAGCTCACCTTCACTAGGCCGAAACACCATATATTTT; cdr3_aa: CASSSPSLGRNTIYF
d_call: .; clone_size: .; v_call: TRBV27; j_call: TRBJ2-1; cdr3_nt: TGTGCCAGCAGCCCCAGGGCAACCGCCTACAATGAGCAGTTCTTC; cdr3_aa: CASSPRATAYNEQFF
d_call: .; clone_size: few; v_call: TRBV4-2; j_call: TRBJ2-3; cdr3_nt: TGTGCCAGCAGCCAAGCGGTCACAGATACGCAGTATTTT; cdr3_aa: CASSQAVTDTQYF
d_call: .; clone_size: .; v_call: TRBV19; j_call: TRBJ1-4; cdr3_nt: TGTGCCAGTAGTATCGGAGAGGCTAATGAAAAACTGTTTTTT; cdr3_aa: CASSIGEANEKLFF
d_call: TRBD1; clone_size: .; v_call: TRBV7-9; j_call: TRBJ2-7; cdr3_nt: TGTGCCAGCAGCCCTAGGGGACAGGGGGCGGGTGAGCAGTACTTC; cdr3_aa: CASSPRGQGAGEQYF
d_call: .; clone_size: .; v_call: TRBV7-8; j_call: TRBJ2-1; cdr3_nt: TGTGCCAGCAGCTTAGTGGGGGCACGTCCCTACAATGAGCAGTTCTTC; cdr3_aa: CASSLVGARPYNEQFF